This T cell receptor beta chain emerged from a study of blood T cells in healthy people across ages. Primers used in a second PCR of roughly 6 to 12 cycles were a sample-barcoded 5' primer and a J-beta primer mix. TCRdb used MiXCR to reprocess the 5' RACE reads, holding one entry per CDR3 protein. The sample shows roughly 1.5 million distinct CDR3 sequences, roughly 43% of them seen only once. This clonotype was observed at least ten times. Its antigen is not known. Findings and caveats of the study: The study found more naive CD4+ cells and higher diversity in long-lived than aged donors. Across samples, TCR beta diversity tracked strongly with naive T cell percentage.

Every donor provided around 9.5 milliliters of peripheral blood. Looked up from germline, CDR1 is SQVTM and CDR2 is ANQGSEA. Trimming left V 1 base short and J 1 base short, with 5 bases between. This CDR3 comprises 12 residues. Sequencing input: blood. The chain recombines TRBV29-1 with TRBJ2-7; D not resolved. The TCR sequence derives from a woman under 30 in good health. CDR3 amino acids: CSVEVGSYEQYF. CDR3 coding DNA: TGCAGCGTTGAAGTGGGTTCCTACGAGCAGTACTTC.